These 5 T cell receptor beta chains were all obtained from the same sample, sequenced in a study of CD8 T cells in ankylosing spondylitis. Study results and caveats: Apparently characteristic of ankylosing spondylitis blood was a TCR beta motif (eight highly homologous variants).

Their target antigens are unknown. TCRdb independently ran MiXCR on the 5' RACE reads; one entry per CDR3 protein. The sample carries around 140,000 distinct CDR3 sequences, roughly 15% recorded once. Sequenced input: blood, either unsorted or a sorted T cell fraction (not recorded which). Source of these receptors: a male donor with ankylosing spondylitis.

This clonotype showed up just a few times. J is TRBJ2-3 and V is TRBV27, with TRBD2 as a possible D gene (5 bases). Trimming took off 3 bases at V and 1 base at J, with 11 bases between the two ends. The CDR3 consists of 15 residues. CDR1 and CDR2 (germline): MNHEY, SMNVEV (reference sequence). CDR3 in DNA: TGTGCCAGCAGTTTTAGAGGGAGCGGCACAGATACGCAGTATTTT. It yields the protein CASSFRGSGTDTQYF.

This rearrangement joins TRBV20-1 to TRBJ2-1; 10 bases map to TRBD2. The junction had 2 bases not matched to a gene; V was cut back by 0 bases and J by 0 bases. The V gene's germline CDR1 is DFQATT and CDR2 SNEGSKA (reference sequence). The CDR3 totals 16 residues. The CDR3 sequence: CSARETSGDSYNEQFF. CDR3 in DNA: TGCAGTGCTAGAGAAACTAGCGGGGACTCCTACAATGAGCAGTTCTTC.

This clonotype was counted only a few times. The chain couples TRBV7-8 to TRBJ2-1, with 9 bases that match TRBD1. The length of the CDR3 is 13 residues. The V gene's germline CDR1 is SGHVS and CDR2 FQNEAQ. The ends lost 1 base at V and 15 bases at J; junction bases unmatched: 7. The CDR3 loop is CASSLGTGVGPFF. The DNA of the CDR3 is TGTGCCAGCAGCTTAGGGACAGGGGTCGGGCCGTTCTTC.

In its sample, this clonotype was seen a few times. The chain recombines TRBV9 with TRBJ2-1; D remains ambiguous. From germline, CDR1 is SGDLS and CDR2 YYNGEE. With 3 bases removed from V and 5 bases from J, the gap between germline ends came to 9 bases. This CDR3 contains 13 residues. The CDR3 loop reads CASSARRDNEQFF. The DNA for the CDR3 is TGTGCCAGCAGCGCTCGGAGAGACAATGAGCAGTTCTTC.

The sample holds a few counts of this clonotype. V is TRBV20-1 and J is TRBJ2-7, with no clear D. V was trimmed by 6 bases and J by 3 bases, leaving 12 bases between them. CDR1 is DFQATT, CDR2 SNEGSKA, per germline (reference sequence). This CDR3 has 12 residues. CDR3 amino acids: CSAPTGDYEQYF. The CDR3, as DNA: TGCAGTGCACCTACTGGGGACTACGAGCAGTACTTC.